Included here is one T cell receptor beta chain sequence, with context. This record belongs to a study of blood T cell repertoires in COVID-19. At the level of the study: There were acute and convalescent COVID-19 samples, and they came from the United States, Italy and Spain.

Assay used: immunoSEQ multiplex PCR; TCRdb lists only in-frame clones, some missing. The table shows under 250,000 clones, with 86% occurring only once. Germline V gene data show CDR1 as KGHSH and CDR2 as LQKENI. The length of the CDR3 is 16 residues. V lost 6 bases to trimming and J lost 7 bases; unmatched junction nucleotides: 12. The chain combines TRBV18 with TRBJ2-1; 10 nucleotides match TRBD2. The clonotype was recovered from a man between 60 and 70 years old with acute or convalescent COVID-19. The specimen sequenced was peripheral blood. The CDR3 loop is CASSPRGAGGPNEQFF. In DNA form, the CDR3 reads TGTGCCAGCTCCCCGAGGGGAGCGGGAGGGCCGAATGAGCAGTTCTTC.